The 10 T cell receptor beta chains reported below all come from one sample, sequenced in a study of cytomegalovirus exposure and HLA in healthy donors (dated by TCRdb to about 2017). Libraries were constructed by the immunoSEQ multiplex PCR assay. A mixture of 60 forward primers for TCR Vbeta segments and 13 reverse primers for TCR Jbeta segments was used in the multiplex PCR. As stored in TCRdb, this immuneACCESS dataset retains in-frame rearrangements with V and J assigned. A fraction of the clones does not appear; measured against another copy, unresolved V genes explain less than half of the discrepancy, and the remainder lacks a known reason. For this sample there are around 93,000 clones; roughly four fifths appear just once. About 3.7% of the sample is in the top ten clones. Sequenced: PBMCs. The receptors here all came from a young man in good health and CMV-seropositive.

CDR3 loop: CASTSGQGSYGYTF. CDR3 bases: TGTGCCAGCACATCGGGACAGGGGAGCTATGGCTACACCTTC. The rearrangement joins TRBV28 to TRBJ1-2; TRBD1 matches at 10 bases. The junction had 6 bases not matched to a gene; V was cut back by 7 bases and J by 4 bases. The CDR3 is 14 amino acids. Per the germline V gene, CDR1 is MDHEN and CDR2 is SYDVKM.

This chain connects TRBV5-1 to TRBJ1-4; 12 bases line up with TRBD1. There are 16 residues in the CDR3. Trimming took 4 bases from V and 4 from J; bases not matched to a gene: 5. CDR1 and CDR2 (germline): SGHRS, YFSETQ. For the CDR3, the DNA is TGCGCCAGCAGCACCGGGACAGGGGGCGTTAATGAAAAACTGTTTTTT. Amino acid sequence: CASSTGTGGVNEKLFF.

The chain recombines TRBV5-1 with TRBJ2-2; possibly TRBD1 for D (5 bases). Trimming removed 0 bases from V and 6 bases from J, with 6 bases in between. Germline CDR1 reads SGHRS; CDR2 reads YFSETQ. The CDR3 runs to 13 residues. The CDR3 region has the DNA TGCGCCAGCAGCTTGGAAGGGGCCGGGGAGCTGTTTTTT. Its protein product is CASSLEGAGELFF.

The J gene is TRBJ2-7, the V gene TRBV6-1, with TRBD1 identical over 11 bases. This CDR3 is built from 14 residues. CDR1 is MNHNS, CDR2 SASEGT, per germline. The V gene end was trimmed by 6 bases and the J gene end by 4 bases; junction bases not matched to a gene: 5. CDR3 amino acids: CASSPGDRGYEQYF. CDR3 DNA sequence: TGTGCCAGCAGCCCTGGGGACAGGGGGTACGAGCAGTACTTC.

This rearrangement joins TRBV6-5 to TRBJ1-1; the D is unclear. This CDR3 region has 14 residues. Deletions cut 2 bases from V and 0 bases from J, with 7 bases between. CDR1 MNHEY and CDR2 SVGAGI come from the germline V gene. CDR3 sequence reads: CASSYATVNTEAFF. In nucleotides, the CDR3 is TGTGCCAGCAGTTACGCAACAGTGAACACTGAAGCTTTCTTT.

The CDR3 DNA is TGTGCCTGGAGCGAACATTACAATGAGCAGTTCTTC. Residues: CAWSEHYNEQFF. The V call is TRBV30, the J call TRBJ2-1; D gene unclear. Germline lookup yields CDR1 GTSNPN and CDR2 SVGIG (reference sequence). The length of the CDR3 is 12 residues. Between the trimmed V and J ends, which lost 3 bases and 4 bases, there was a span of 7 bases. The variable domain in full, completed from reference TRBV30 and TRBJ2-1, reads SQTIHQWPATLVQPVGSPLSLECTVEGTSNPNLYWYRQAAGRGLQLLFYSVGIGQISSEVPQNLSASRPQDRQFILSSKKLLLSDSGFYLCAWSEHYNEQFFGPGTRLTVL.

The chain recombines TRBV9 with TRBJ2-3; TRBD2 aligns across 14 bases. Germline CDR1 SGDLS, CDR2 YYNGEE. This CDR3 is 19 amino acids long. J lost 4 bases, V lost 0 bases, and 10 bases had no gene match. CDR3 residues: CASSVEAGTSGSRSDTQYF. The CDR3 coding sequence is TGTGCCAGCAGCGTAGAAGCTGGGACTAGCGGGAGTAGGTCAGATACGCAGTATTTT.

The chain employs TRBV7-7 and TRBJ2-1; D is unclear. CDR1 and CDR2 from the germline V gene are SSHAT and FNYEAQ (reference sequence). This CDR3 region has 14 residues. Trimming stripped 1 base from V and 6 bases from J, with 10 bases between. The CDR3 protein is CASSLELAANEQFF. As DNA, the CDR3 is TGTGCCAGCAGCTTAGAATTAGCCGCCAATGAGCAGTTCTTC. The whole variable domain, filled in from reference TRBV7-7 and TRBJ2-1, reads GAGVSQSPRYKVTKRGQDVTLRCDPISSHATLYWYQQALGQGPEFLTYFNYEAQPDKSGLPSDRFSAERPEGSISTLTIQRTEQRDSAMYRCASSLELAANEQFFGPGTRLTVL.

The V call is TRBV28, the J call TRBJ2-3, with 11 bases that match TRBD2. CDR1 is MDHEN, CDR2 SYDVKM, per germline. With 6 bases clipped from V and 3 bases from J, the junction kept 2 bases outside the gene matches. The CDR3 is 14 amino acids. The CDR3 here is CASRLAGVTDTQYF. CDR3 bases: TGTGCCAGCAGACTAGCGGGAGTTACAGATACGCAGTATTTT.

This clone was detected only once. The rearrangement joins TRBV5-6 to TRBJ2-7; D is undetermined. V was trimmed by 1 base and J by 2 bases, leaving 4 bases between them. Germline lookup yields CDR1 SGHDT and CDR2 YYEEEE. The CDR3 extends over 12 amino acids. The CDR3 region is CASSLLPYEQYF. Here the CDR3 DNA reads TGTGCCAGCAGCTTGCTCCCCTACGAGCAGTACTTC.